The sequence of this T cell receptor (beta chain) was determined in a study of T-cell memory formation after mild COVID-19. TCRdb reprocessed the 5' RACE reads with MiXCR, giving one entry per CDR3 protein. The sample carries 390,000 or so distinct CDR3 sequences, approximately 15% recorded once. This CDR3 region has 10 residues. CDR1 and CDR2 from the germline V gene are SEHNR and FQNEAQ (reference sequence). V lost 5 bases to trimming and J lost 4 bases, with 2 bases between them. The origin of this receptor is a man aged 18 to 30 who had mild COVID-19 (a few samples of this study predate the infection). Cell type and time point are not known. This chain connects TRBV7-9 to TRBJ2-5; no definite D call. The sample consisted of PBMCs or a T cell subset sorted from them (not recorded which). The CDR3 nucleotides are TGTGCCAGCAGCATAGAGACCCAGTACTTC. Its translation is CASSIETQYF.